Listed below are T cell receptor beta chains from one sample, sequenced in a study of blood T cell repertoires in COVID-19. TCRdb's copy holds only in-frame clones and misses some; the assay was immunoSEQ multiplex PCR. The table includes approximately 180,000 clones, roughly 77% detected once. Input material: PBMCs or T cells enriched from blood (not recorded which). These receptors came from a woman aged 45 to 65 with acute COVID-19. Each CDR3 is given with its conserved first and last residue. A D gene is named only where the DNA matches it firmly. Rows give clone size only sometimes, using once, few, many, or a class for an expanded clone.

>TRBJ2-3|TRBV5-1|-|-
TGCGCCAGCAGCGACGTCCAGGGGTTCACAGATACGCAGTATTTT
CASSDVQGFTDTQYF
>TRBJ2-3|TRBV29-1|-|-
TGCAGCGTTGCCCATCCCCCAGATACGCAGTATTTT
CSVAHPPDTQYF
>TRBJ2-1|TRBV4-3|TRBD2|-
TGCGCCAGCAGCCACCTTAGCGGGGGGCCAGTGGGGAATGAGCAGTTCTTC
CASSHLSGGPVGNEQFF
>TRBJ1-2|TRBV21-1|-|-
TGTGCCAGCAGCCGGGTTGGAGGAGGGGACGGTGGCTACACCTTC
CASSRVGGGDGGYTF
>TRBJ1-1|TRBV19|-|-
TGTGCCAGTAGTACAGGTAGAGCTGAAGCTTTCTTT
CASSTGRAEAFF
>TRBJ1-4|TRBV20-1|-|-
TGCAGTGCTAGTGGAAATCTGAGACATAATGAAAAACTGTTTTTT
CSASGNLRHNEKLFF
>TRBJ1-1|TRBV7-6|TRBD1|few
TGTGCCAGCAGCGCGGGACAGGGAACGGGGAACACTGAAGCTTTCTTT
CASSAGQGTGNTEAFF
>TRBJ1-4|TRBV6-6|-|few
TGTGCCAGCAGCATCAACAGAGGGCTTAATGAAAAACTGTTTTTT
CASSINRGLNEKLFF
>TRBJ2-4|TRBV28|TRBD2|-
TGTGCCAGCAGTTTGGAAGGGGAGGGTAGCAAAAACATTCAGTACTTC
CASSLEGEGSKNIQYF
>TRBJ2-5|TRBV3-1/TRBV3-2|-|-
TGTGCCAGCAGCCAAGACTATCAGGCGGGGACCCAGTACTTC
CASSQDYQAGTQYF
>TRBJ2-5|TRBV6-5|TRBD2|-
TGTGCCAGCAGTTCCGTAGCGGGGCGGCAAGAGACCCAGTACTTC
CASSSVAGRQETQYF
>TRBJ2-1|TRBV11-3|TRBD2|-
TGTGCCAGCAGCTTAGGGCGGGGGGGCCGGAATGAGCAGTTCTTC
CASSLGRGGRNEQFF
>TRBJ2-2|TRBV18|-|-
TGTGCCAGCTCACCACCGGTTCTAGCCTCTCCAGCCGCCGGGGAGCTGTTTTTT
CASSPPVLASPAAGELFF
>TRBJ1-2|TRBV10-2|TRBD1|-
TGCGCCAGCAGTGCCTCCGGGACAGGCTATGGCTACACCTTC
CASSASGTGYGYTF
>TRBJ1-5|TRBV11-2|-|medium-sized
TGTGCCAGCAGCTCCCAGGGGCAGGGTCAGCCCCAGCATTTT
CASSSQGQGQPQHF
>TRBJ2-3|TRBV5-6|TRBD2|-
TGTGCCAGCAGCTACGGACTAGTTGATTCCGGTACGCAGTATTTT
CASSYGLVDSGTQYF
>TRBJ2-6|TRBV13|-|few
TGTGCCAGCAGCTCCAGGACGGACAGCTCTGGGGCCAACGTCCTGACTTTC
CASSSRTDSSGANVLTF
>TRBJ1-3|TRBV5-1|-|-
TGCGCCAGCAGCCCTCGGACAAGTGGAAACACCATATATTTT
CASSPRTSGNTIYF
>TRBJ1-2|TRBV7-9|TRBD1|once
TGTGCCAGCAGCCCAGGACAGGGTGGCTACACCTTC
CASSPGQGGYTF
>TRBJ1-2|TRBV7-2|-|-
TGTGCCAGCAGCTTATTTTCGATAGGTGGAGGGGATGGCTACACCTTC
CASSLFSIGGGDGYTF
>TRBJ1-3|TRBV16|TRBD1|-
TGTGCCAGCAGCCATTTGCTGACAGGGTCTACTGGAAACACCATATATTTT
CASSHLLTGSTGNTIYF
>TRBJ2-2|TRBV4-3|TRBD2|-
TGCGCCAGCAGCCAAGATCGGGCCAGCGGGGGGTCCACCGGGGAGCTGTTTTTT
CASSQDRASGGSTGELFF
>TRBJ2-3|TRBV28|TRBD2|-
TGTGCCAGCAGTCCTCAAGCGGGGGGGCAAGATACGCAGTATTTT
CASSPQAGGQDTQYF
>TRBJ2-5|TRBV24-1|TRBD2|once
TGTGCCACCAGTGATGGACTAGCGCTAGAGACCCAGTACTTC
CATSDGLALETQYF
>TRBJ2-5|TRBV5-1|TRBD1|-
TGCGCCAGCAGCTTGGCAGGGACAGGGGCTGTCCGAGAGACCCAGTACTTC
CASSLAGTGAVRETQYF
>TRBJ1-5|TRBV6-5|TRBD1|-
TGTGCCAGCAGTCCTGGACAGGGGAATCAGCCCCAGCATTTT
CASSPGQGNQPQHF
>TRBJ1-2|TRBV20-1|-|-
TGCAGTGCTAGTGGCGGGGGAGGCTATGGCTACACCTTC
CSASGGGGYGYTF
>TRBJ2-3|TRBV5-1|-|-
TGCGCCAGCAGCTGGACGGAAGAGGGATTTATAGATACGCAGTATTTT
CASSWTEEGFIDTQYF
>TRBJ1-3|TRBV5-5|-|-
TGTGCCAGCAGCTTGGCCTTGAGCTCTGGAAACACCATATATTTT
CASSLALSSGNTIYF
>TRBJ1-2|TRBV21-1|-|-
TGTGCCAGCAGGGGACAGGCCTTGGACTATGGCTACACCTTC
CASRGQALDYGYTF
>TRBJ2-1|TRBV5-1|TRBD2|-
TGCGCCAGCAGCTTGGACCCTAGCGGGGTTGGGAATGAGCAGTTCTTC
CASSLDPSGVGNEQFF
>TRBJ1-6|TRBV6-5|-|-
TGTGCCAGCAGTTACGGACAGTTACCCCTCCACTTT
CASSYGQLPLHF
>TRBJ2-5|TRBV19|TRBD1|-
TGTGCCAGTAGTGATCGGGACAGACAAGAGACCCAGTACTTC
CASSDRDRQETQYF
>TRBJ2-1|TRBV11-2|-|-
TGTGCCAGCAGCTTAGAGTTCGGGAATGAGCAGTTCTTC
CASSLEFGNEQFF
>TRBJ1-3|TRBV28|TRBD1|-
TGTGCCAGCAGTGGGACAGGGGCTAACTCTGGAAACACCATATATTTT
CASSGTGANSGNTIYF
>TRBJ2-5|TRBV5-1|-|-
TGCGCCAGCAGCCCCCCCCCGTACCAAGAGACCCAGTACTTC
CASSPPPYQETQYF
>TRBJ2-6|TRBV11-2|-|few
TGTGCCAGCAGCCTGGGTAGGGGAACTGGGGCCAACGTCCTGACTTTC
CASSLGRGTGANVLTF
>TRBJ1-2|TRBV6-2/TRBV6-3|-|-
TGTGCCAGCAGTGACCCCTCCGGGACATTTTATGGCTACACCTTC
CASSDPSGTFYGYTF
>TRBJ1-2|TRBV10-1|TRBD1|-
TGCGCCAGCACACGGCGACAGGGAAACTATGGCTACACCTTC
CASTRRQGNYGYTF
>TRBJ1-2|TRBV10-3|-|-
TGTGCCATCAGTGCGGGCAGCGGTGGCTACACCTTC
CAISAGSGGYTF
>TRBJ1-2|TRBV6-5|-|-
TGTGCCAGCAGTTACTCGAGGGGAGGCAGTCACTATGGCTACACCTTC
CASSYSRGGSHYGYTF
>TRBJ2-2|TRBV2|-|-
TGTGCCAGCAGGGAAACAGGGCTCAACACCGGGGAGCTGTTTTTT
CASRETGLNTGELFF
>TRBJ1-2|TRBV4-2|TRBD1|-
TGTGCCAGCAGCCAAGTCCGGGACAGGACGAACTATGGCTACACCTTC
CASSQVRDRTNYGYTF
>TRBJ1-2|TRBV19|-|-
TGTGCCAGTCAGGGGTCCTATGGCTACACCTTC
CASQGSYGYTF
>TRBJ1-2|TRBV27|-|-
TGTGCCAGCAGTTTGGGCCCCCTAGGACCGGGGGGTTATGGCTACACCTTC
CASSLGPLGPGGYGYTF
>TRBJ2-5|TRBV2|-|-
TGTGCCAGCAGTCCCACAGGGTTGCGGGAGACCCAGTACTTC
CASSPTGLRETQYF
>TRBJ2-1|TRBV7-9|TRBD1|-
TGTGCCAGCAGCCGTGGGGACAGCTTAGCACTAAATGAGCAGTTCTTC
CASSRGDSLALNEQFF
>TRBJ2-1|TRBV6-6|TRBD1|-
TGTGCCAGCAGTAGCGACAGGGGGCAGTTCTTC
CASSSDRGQFF
>TRBJ1-2|TRBV28|-|few
TGTGCCAGCAGTTTCCGATTAGCGGAACCCTATGGCTACACCTTC
CASSFRLAEPYGYTF
>TRBJ2-2|TRBV4-2|TRBD1|-
TGTGCCAGCAGCCAAGCAGGGGGCCAATCAAATTGGGAGCTGTTTTTT
CASSQAGGQSNWELFF
>TRBJ2-1|TRBV7-8|-|-
TGTGCCAGCAGGGAACAGGGAAGGATTAGGAATGAGCAGTTCTTC
CASREQGRIRNEQFF
>TRBJ1-2|TRBV7-9|-|-
TGTGCCAGCAGCTTAGGCCGGGGGGCCGGTGACTATGGCTACACCTTC
CASSLGRGAGDYGYTF